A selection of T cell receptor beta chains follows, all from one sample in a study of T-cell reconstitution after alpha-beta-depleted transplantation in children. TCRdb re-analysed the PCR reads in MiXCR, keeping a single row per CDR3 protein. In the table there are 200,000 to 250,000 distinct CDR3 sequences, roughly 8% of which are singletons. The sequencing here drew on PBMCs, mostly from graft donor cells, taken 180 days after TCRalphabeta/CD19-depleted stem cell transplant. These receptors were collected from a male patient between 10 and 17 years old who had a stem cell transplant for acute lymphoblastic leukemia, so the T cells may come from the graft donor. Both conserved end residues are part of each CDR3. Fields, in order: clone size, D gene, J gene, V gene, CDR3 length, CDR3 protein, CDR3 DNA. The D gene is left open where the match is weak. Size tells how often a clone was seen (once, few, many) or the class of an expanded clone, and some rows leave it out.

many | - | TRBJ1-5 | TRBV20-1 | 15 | CSARDTRYSNQPQHF | TGCAGTGCTAGAGATACGCGCTATAGCAATCAGCCCCAGCATTTT
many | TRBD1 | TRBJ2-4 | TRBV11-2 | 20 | CASSLGTGPVGSGAKNIQYF | TGTGCCAGCAGCTTAGGGACAGGCCCCGTGGGGTCGGGGGCCAAAAACATTCAGTACTTC
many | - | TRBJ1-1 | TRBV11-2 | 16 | CASSLFPGRVNTEAFF | TGTGCCAGCAGCTTATTTCCCGGACGCGTGAACACTGAAGCTTTCTTT
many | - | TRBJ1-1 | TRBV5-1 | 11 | CASRQSTEAFF | TGCGCCAGCAGACAGTCTACTGAAGCTTTCTTT
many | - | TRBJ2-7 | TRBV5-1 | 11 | CASIPIYEQYF | TGCGCCAGCATCCCCATCTACGAGCAGTACTTC
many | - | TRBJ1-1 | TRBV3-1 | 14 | CASSQSGSNTEAFF | TGTGCCAGCAGCCAGTCAGGGAGCAACACTGAAGCTTTCTTT
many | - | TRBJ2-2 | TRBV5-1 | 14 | CASSVDYPHRELFF | TGCGCCAGCAGCGTGGACTACCCCCACCGGGAGCTGTTTTTT
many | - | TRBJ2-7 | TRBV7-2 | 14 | CASSLVPLATEQYF | TGTGCCAGCAGCTTAGTTCCTCTAGCGACCGAGCAGTACTTC
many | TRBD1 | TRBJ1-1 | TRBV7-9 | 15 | CASSLGTGLNTEAFF | TGTGCCAGCAGCTTAGGGACAGGCTTGAACACTGAAGCTTTCTTT
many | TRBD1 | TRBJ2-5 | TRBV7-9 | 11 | CATTGTETQYF | TGTGCCACGACAGGGACGGAGACCCAGTACTTC
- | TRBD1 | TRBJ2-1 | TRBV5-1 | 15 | CASSWVTGLYNEQFF | TGCGCCAGCAGCTGGGTGACAGGGCTTTACAATGAGCAGTTCTTC
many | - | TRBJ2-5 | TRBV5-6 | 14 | CASSTGQPGETQYF | TGTGCCAGCAGCACCGGACAGCCAGGAGAGACCCAGTACTTC
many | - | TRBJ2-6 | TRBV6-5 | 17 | CASSYRAEGSGANVLTF | TGTGCCAGCAGTTACCGGGCGGAAGGCTCTGGGGCCAACGTCCTGACTTTC
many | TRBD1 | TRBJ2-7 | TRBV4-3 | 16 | CASSPDRRTGTHEQYF | TGCGCCAGCAGCCCGGATCGAAGGACAGGGACCCACGAGCAGTACTTC
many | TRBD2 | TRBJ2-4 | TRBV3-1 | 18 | CASSPGLAGGPAKNIQYF | TGTGCCAGCAGCCCGGGACTAGCGGGAGGGCCGGCCAAAAACATTCAGTACTTC
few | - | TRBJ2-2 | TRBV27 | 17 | CASSLRMKGRVSGELFF | TGTGCCAGCAGTTTGCGCATGAAGGGAAGGGTTTCCGGGGAGCTGTTTTTT
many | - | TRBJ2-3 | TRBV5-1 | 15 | CASRKGSLNTDTQYF | TGCGCCAGCAGGAAGGGATCCCTAAACACAGATACGCAGTATTTT
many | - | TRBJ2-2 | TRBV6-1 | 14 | CASSGKRNTGELFF | TGTGCCAGCAGTGGCAAGCGCAACACCGGGGAGCTGTTTTTT
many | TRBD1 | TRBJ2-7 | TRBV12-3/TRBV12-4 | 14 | CASSSPDRGYEQYF | TGTGCCAGCAGTTCCCCCGACAGGGGGTACGAGCAGTACTTC
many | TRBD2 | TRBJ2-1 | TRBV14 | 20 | CASSHPGLAGGPSSYNEQFF | TGTGCCAGCAGCCATCCCGGACTAGCGGGAGGGCCAAGTTCCTACAATGAGCAGTTCTTC
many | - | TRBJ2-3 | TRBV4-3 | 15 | CASSQEGQGQYTLYF | TGCGCCAGCAGCCAAGAGGGGCAGGGGCAGTATACGCTGTATTTT
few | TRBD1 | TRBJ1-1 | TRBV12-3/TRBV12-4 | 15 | CASRPRGGENTEAFF | TGTGCCAGCAGACCCAGGGGGGGAGAGAACACTGAAGCTTTCTTT
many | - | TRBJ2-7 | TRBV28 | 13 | CASEGRSSYEQYF | TGTGCCAGCGAGGGCAGGAGCTCCTACGAGCAGTACTTC
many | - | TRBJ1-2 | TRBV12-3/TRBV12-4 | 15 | CASSLVPTGFGGYTF | TGTGCCAGCAGTTTAGTCCCTACAGGATTTGGTGGCTACACCTTC
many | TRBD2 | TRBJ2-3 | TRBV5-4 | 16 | CASSSARGGLTDTQYF | TGTGCCAGCAGCTCCGCCCGGGGGGGCCTCACAGATACGCAGTATTTT
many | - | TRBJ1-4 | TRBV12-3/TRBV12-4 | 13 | CASSVAQREKLFF | TGTGCCAGCAGTGTGGCCCAGCGCGAAAAACTGTTTTTT
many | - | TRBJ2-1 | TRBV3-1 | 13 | CASTGNRGNEQFF | TGTGCCAGCACAGGCAATAGGGGGAATGAGCAGTTCTTC
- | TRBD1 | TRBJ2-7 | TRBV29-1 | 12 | CSATGGGYEQYF | TGCAGCGCGACAGGGGGGGGATACGAGCAGTACTTC
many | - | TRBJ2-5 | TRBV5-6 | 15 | CASSPRLGYQETQYF | TGTGCCAGCAGCCCGAGACTGGGGTACCAAGAGACCCAGTACTTC
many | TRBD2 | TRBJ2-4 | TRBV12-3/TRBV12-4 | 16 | CASRDGTSGGENIQYF | TGTGCCAGCAGGGATGGGACTAGTGGGGGAGAAAACATTCAGTACTTC
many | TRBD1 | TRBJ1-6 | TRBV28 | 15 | CASSLYGTGNSPLHF | TGTGCCAGCAGTTTATACGGGACAGGGAATTCACCCCTCCACTTT